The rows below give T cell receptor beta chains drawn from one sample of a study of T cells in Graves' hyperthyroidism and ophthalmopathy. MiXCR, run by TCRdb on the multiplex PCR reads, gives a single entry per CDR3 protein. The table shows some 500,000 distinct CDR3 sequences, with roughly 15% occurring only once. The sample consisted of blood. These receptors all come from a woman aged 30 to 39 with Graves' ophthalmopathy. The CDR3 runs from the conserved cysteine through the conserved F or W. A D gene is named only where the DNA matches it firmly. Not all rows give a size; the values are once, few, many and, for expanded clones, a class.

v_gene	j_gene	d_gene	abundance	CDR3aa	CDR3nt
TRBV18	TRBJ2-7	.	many	CASSPTLGLGSSYEQYF	TGTGCCAGCTCACCAACCCTCGGGCTAGGAAGCTCCTACGAGCAGTACTTC
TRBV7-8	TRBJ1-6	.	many	CASSLGVSYNSPLHF	TGTGCCAGCAGCTTAGGGGTGTCCTATAATTCACCCCTCCACTTT
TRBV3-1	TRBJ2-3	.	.	CASSATGDTQYF	TGTGCCAGCAGCGCCACAGGGGATACGCAGTATTTT
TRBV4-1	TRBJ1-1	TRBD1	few	CASSLDRGKTEAFF	TGCGCCAGCAGCTTAGACAGGGGAAAGACTGAAGCTTTCTTT
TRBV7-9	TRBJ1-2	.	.	CASSSPPPAYGYTF	TGTGCCAGCAGCTCTCCTCCTCCAGCCTATGGCTACACCTTC
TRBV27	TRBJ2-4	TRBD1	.	CASTDRFLAKNIQYF	TGTGCCAGCACGGACAGGTTTCTAGCCAAAAACATTCAGTACTTC
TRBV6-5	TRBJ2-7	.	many	CASSYAQAHEQYF	TGTGCCAGCAGTTACGCCCAGGCTCACGAGCAGTACTTC
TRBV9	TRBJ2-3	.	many	CASSPAGITDTQYF	TGTGCCAGCAGCCCTGCGGGAATCACAGATACGCAGTATTTT
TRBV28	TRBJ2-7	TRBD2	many	CASSFRGLASREQYF	TGTGCCAGCAGTTTTCGGGGACTAGCGTCTCGCGAGCAGTACTTC
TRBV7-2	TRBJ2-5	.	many	CASSFRLVSAVQETQYF	TGTGCCAGCAGCTTTCGGCTCGTTTCGGCGGTCCAAGAGACCCAGTACTTC
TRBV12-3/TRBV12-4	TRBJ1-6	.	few	CASSPSTGNSPLHF	TGTGCCAGCAGTCCCTCGACAGGAAACTCACCCCTCCACTTT
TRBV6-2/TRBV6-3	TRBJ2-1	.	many	CASRLSGAGQFF	TGTGCCAGCCGGCTATCGGGGGCCGGGCAGTTCTTC
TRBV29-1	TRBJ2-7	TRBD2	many	CSAGTSGNYWGIYEQYF	TGCAGCGCAGGGACTAGCGGGAACTATTGGGGGATCTACGAGCAGTACTTC
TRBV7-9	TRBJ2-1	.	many	CASSPKGGNEQFF	TGTGCCAGCAGCCCCAAGGGGGGAAATGAGCAGTTCTTC
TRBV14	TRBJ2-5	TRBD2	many	CASSQPKAGGASETQYF	TGTGCCAGCAGCCAACCCAAAGCGGGAGGGGCGTCGGAGACCCAGTACTTC
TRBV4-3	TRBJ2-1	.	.	CASSQDLPETGTYNEQFF	TGCGCCAGCAGCCAAGACCTTCCGGAGACAGGAACCTACAATGAGCAGTTCTTC
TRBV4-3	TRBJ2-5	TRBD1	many	CASSQETGEETQYF	TGCGCCAGCAGCCAAGAAACAGGGGAAGAGACCCAGTACTTC
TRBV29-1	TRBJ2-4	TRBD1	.	CSVVGDRATKNIQYF	TGCAGCGTTGTGGGGGACAGGGCCACCAAAAACATTCAGTACTTC
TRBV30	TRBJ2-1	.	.	CAWSVASPHHQSSYNEQFF	TGTGCCTGGAGTGTAGCCTCTCCACATCACCAAAGCTCCTACAATGAGCAGTTCTTC
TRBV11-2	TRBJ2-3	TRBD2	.	CASSLRGRAYTQYF	TGTGCCAGCAGCTTACGCGGGAGGGCCTATACGCAGTATTTT
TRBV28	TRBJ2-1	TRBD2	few	CASSRLSGTYNEQFF	TGTGCCAGCAGCCGCCTTAGCGGGACTTACAATGAGCAGTTCTTC
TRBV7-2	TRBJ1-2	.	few	CASSPSLESGVSGGYTF	TGTGCCAGCAGCCCGAGTTTAGAGAGCGGGGTGTCCGGCGGCTACACCTTC
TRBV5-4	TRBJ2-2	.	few	CASSLGQEVTGELFF	TGTGCCAGCAGCTTGGGTCAGGAGGTCACCGGGGAGCTGTTTTTT
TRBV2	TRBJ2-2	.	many	CASSSGELFF	TGTGCCAGCAGTTCCGGGGAGCTGTTTTTT
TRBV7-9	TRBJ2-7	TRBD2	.	CASSSLAGDGYEQYF	TGTGCCAGCAGTTCTCTAGCGGGCGACGGCTACGAGCAGTACTTC
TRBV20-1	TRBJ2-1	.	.	CSARDGGGATYNEQFF	TGCAGTGCTAGAGATGGGGGTGGGGCTACCTACAATGAGCAGTTCTTC
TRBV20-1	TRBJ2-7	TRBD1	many	CSARTGTEDSYEQYF	TGCAGTGCTAGAACCGGGACAGAGGACTCCTACGAGCAGTACTTC
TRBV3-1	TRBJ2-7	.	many	CASSQGAEARKEQYF	TGTGCCAGCAGCCAAGGGGCGGAGGCCCGGAAGGAGCAGTACTTC
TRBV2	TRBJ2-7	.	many	CASSGRYYEQYF	TGTGCCAGCAGTGGACGATACTACGAGCAGTACTTC
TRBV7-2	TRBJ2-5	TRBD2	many	CASSSPIAGEETQYF	TGTGCCAGCAGCTCACCAATAGCGGGAGAGGAGACCCAGTACTTC
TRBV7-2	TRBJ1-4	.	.	CASSPESGGEKLFF	TGTGCCAGCAGCCCGGAATCAGGTGGCGAAAAACTGTTTTTT
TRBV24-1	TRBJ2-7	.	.	CATSDARGSYEQYF	TGTGCCACCAGTGACGCTCGGGGCAGCTACGAGCAGTACTTC
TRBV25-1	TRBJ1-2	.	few	CASSEGSIRLFGYTF	TGTGCCAGCAGTGAAGGGTCAATACGATTATTTGGCTACACCTTC
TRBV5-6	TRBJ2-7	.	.	CASSRGGLYNYEQYF	TGTGCCAGCAGCCGAGGGGGACTCTACAACTACGAGCAGTACTTC
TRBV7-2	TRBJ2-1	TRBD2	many	CASSSAGLAGLLNEQFF	TGTGCCAGCAGCTCGGCGGGACTAGCGGGACTGTTGAATGAGCAGTTCTTC
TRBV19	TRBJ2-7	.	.	CASSKGGLSYEQYF	TGTGCCAGTAGTAAAGGGGGTCTCTCCTACGAGCAGTACTTC
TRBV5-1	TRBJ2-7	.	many	CASSLAGGSEQYF	TGCGCCAGCAGCTTGGCAGGCGGATCCGAGCAGTACTTC
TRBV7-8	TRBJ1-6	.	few	CASSLIGVDNSPLHF	TGTGCCAGCAGCTTAATCGGCGTCGATAATTCACCCCTCCACTTT